This passage covers 2 T cell receptor beta chains from one sample sequenced in a study of CXCR3-negative and CXCR3-positive naive CD8 T cells. Antigens for these TCRs are unknown. Study-wide results and limits: A higher hydrophobicity marked the TRB CDR3s of CXCR3-positive naive cells versus CXCR3-negative naive cells.

Libraries of TRB cDNA were made by 5' RACE and carried UMIs. TCRdb processed the 5' RACE reads again and assigns one entry to each CDR3 protein, with no DNA. The ten most abundant clones cover 0.4% to 0.45% of a sample with more than 100,000 distinct CDR3 sequences. The specimen was naive CXCR3+ CD8+ T cells from blood. Subset indicated: CD45RO-CCR7+CD27+CD95- naive CD8+ T cells expressing CXCR3 (TNR3+). These TCRs come from a human donor in good health. Some clones in this sample may be carry-over from other donors' samples.

The chain carries TRBV29-1 and TRBJ2-5. CDR1 is SQVTM, CDR2 ANQGSEA, per germline. CDR3 length: 11 amino acids. The CDR3 spells CSVEVIGTQYF.

The chain couples TRBV7-9 to TRBJ1-6. This CDR3 has 14 residues. CDR1 is SEHNR and CDR2 is FQNEAQ in the germline V gene (reference sequence). CDR3 protein: CASSFDAGSSPLHF.